The 8 T cell receptor beta chains reported below all come from one sample, sequenced in a study of control samples from healthy donors and cancer patients. The data were produced by immunoSEQ multiplex PCR, yet TCRdb's version contains in-frame clones alone and is incomplete. The repertoire consists of about 130,000 clones, with 90% to 95% occurring once and the leading ten covering 1.7%. The sequenced sample consisted of PBMCs. These receptors were taken from a man in his fifties or sixties with head and neck cancer.

This clone has more than one count but fewer than ten. The genes are TRBV7-9 and TRBJ1-4; D remains unclear. V lost 5 bases, J lost 2 bases, and 9 bases lay in between. The V gene's germline CDR1 is SEHNR and CDR2 FQNEAQ (reference sequence). This CDR3 region has 14 residues. The CDR3 DNA follows: TGTGCCAGCAGCGTTGGGATCACTAATGAAAAACTGTTTTTT. The encoded protein is CASSVGITNEKLFF.

This CDR3 reads CASSLELVPYNEQFF. CDR3 coding DNA: TGTGCCAGCAGCTTAGAACTAGTCCCCTACAATGAGCAGTTCTTC. The chain carries TRBV7-2 and TRBJ2-1, with TRBD2 as a possible D gene (5 bases). Trimming cost V 1 base and J 2 bases, with 9 bases left between them. This CDR3 comprises 15 residues. Germline assignment: CDR1 SGHTA and CDR2 FQGNSA.

The CDR3 here is CASSLAPARAEAFF. In nucleotides, the CDR3 is TGTGCCAGCAGCTTAGCGCCCGCCCGGGCAGAAGCTTTCTTT. The chain recombines TRBV11-1 with TRBJ1-1; D call uncertain. CDR1 and CDR2 (germline): SGHAT, FQDESV (reference sequence). V lost 0 bases and J 8 bases, leaving 13 bases between the germline ends. CDR3 size: 14 residues.

This clone has only one observation. The chain carries TRBV5-6 and TRBJ1-5, with D perhaps matching TRBD1 (5 bases). Deletions cut 4 bases from V and 4 bases from J, with 15 bases between. This CDR3 is 15 amino acids long. Germline lookup yields CDR1 SGHDT and CDR2 YYEEEE. CDR3 sequence: CASSPGVRGNQPQHF. Written as DNA, the CDR3 is TGTGCCAGCAGCCCGGGGGTGCGGGGAAATCAGCCCCAGCATTTT.

The J gene is TRBJ1-5, the V gene TRBV6-2 or TRBV6-3; D gene uncertain. The germline V gene encodes CDR1 MNHEY and CDR2 SVGEGT. V lost 2 bases, J lost 8 bases, and 10 bases lay in between. This CDR3 comprises 13 residues. The CDR3 DNA follows: TGTGCCAGCAGTTACGTGGGTAAGGAGCCCCAGCATTTT. It codes for CASSYVGKEPQHF.

The chain recombines TRBV19 with TRBJ1-2; D unclear. V was cut by 6 bases and J by 7 bases, with 15 bases left in between. The CDR3 is 13 amino acids. CDR1 and CDR2 from the germline V gene are LNHDA and SQIVND (reference sequence). The CDR3, as DNA: TGTGCCAGTAGCCCCAATCTCCCGTCTGGCTACACCTTC. Its translation is CASSPNLPSGYTF.

V and J are TRBV3-1 (or the pseudogene TRBV3-2) and TRBJ2-2; 9 bases line up with TRBD1. The CDR3 runs to 15 residues. CDR1 is LGHDT and CDR2 is YNNKEL in the germline V gene (reference sequence). The J segment lost 6 bases and the V segment lost 5 bases, leaving 7 bases of the junction unmatched. The CDR3 bases are TGTGCCAGCAGCGCCCGGGACAGGGCATCCGGGGAGCTGTTTTTT. It is translated as CASSARDRASGELFF.

This clone was observed a single time. V gene TRBV7-3 combines with J gene TRBJ2-5; TRBD1 matches at 7 bases. The V and J ends lost 8 bases and 1 base, in that order; junction bases with no gene match: 7. CDR3 length: 14 amino acids. Germline V gene sequence: CDR1 SGHTA, CDR2 FQGTGA. In DNA form, the CDR3 reads TGTGCCAGCGGGGTGGGACAGTTCCAAGAGACCCAGTACTTC. Translated, it gives CASGVGQFQETQYF.